This TCR beta chain stems from a study of long-term antiretroviral therapy in people with HIV (dated by TCRdb to between 2020 and 2023). Study-level background: The earliest samples were collected approximately a decade before the 2015 WHO recommendation for immediate ART, a period when ART was typically delayed until CD4 counts fell. Whether ART initiation and durable HIV suppression were associated with changes in peripheral blood TRB repertoire composition and diversity was tested in a retrospective serial study. From fewer than 35 adults with confirmed HIV infection, the cohort provided over 150 cryopreserved PBMC samples, gathered serially across a mean of around six years (range 1-12). About a third of the roughly 30 participants with HIV were female. No cross-contamination during QIAcube processing was seen in test extractions of a monoclonal T-cell line run alongside roughly 30 polyclonal samples. General findings and caveats noted by the study authors: Starting ART was linked to a significant rise in TRB diversity, yet even with long-term ART the diversity remained significantly lower than in transplant donor controls. Compared with controls, HIV repertoires had narrower CDR3 length ranges, and the network structure pointed to an antigen-experienced repertoire that shifted only slightly toward naive after ART. Inferences about post-ART repertoire changes are limited because no data were available on ART adherence, viral resistance or therapy changes. Because pre-ART samples had limited cell numbers, unsorted PBMC were profiled rather than sorted CD4+ and CD8+ T cells. The samples span the years 2004 to 2017, and the ART regimens used may be less effective than current regimens. Expanded TRB clones identified before ART initiation dominated the repertoire across all time points, though the dominance fluctuated and decreased in many PLHIV after ART. Owing to limited PBMC availability, only the TCR beta chain was sequenced, without alpha chain pairing.

Ends trimmed: V by 7 bases, J by 0 bases; bases unmatched to a gene: 11. The germline V gene sets CDR1 to SGHRS and CDR2 to YFSETQ. The CDR3, cysteine through phenylalanine, is 17 amino acids long. CDR3 DNA is the only sequence kept; it has 51 bases, read in frame from the first base. With respect to this clone: Its antigen is still unknown. Base qualities are missing; no much larger clone stands one base away.

The immunoSEQ hsTCRB v3.0 assay was used at survey level resolution to sequence the TRB variable region. The targeted TRB sequencing depth was roughly 40,000-55,000 T-cell genomes per sample. Pooled TRB libraries were sequenced on an Illumina MiSeq with a v3 150-cycle kit. Per the source publication's procedure: Repertoire analysis was run in R within a reproducible Nextflow workflow that covered QC, data transformation and analysis. LymphoSeq2, an R package for exploring AIRR-Seq data, was used to implement the custom analyses. After excluding a handful of samples that yielded fewer than 5000 total TRB sequences, 188 HIV repertoires remained for analysis. Among the roughly 180 retained HIV repertoires, 55 to 60 were collected before ART initiation and 129 after ART initiation. Repertoires were downsampled to 5000 TRB nucleotide sequences, and summary statistics were averaged over 100 downsampling iterations. The analysis kept only TRB sequences whose CDR3 regions were at least seven amino acids long. Diversity was measured with a Shannon entropy-derived clonality score and the Gini coefficient. In the repertoire networks, any two of the top 5000 CDR3 amino acid sequences were linked whenever the two sequences differed by an edit distance of one. For TRB CDR3 amino acid sequences, GLIPH2 was used to predict antigen specificity groups and MHC restriction. To flag known CMV, EBV, HIV or tissue antigen associations, CDR3 amino acid sequences were matched against VDJdb and McPAS-TCR. Pre-ART, post-ART and control groups were compared with Wilcoxon signed-rank tests and Holm-Bonferroni correction. TCRdb obtained this table from immuneACCESS and retained in-frame rearrangements with V and J assigned. These tables miss some clones; where compared with another copy, unresolved V genes account for less than half of the shortfall, and the remainder is unexplained. That table furnishes V, J and clone size, whereas the DNA furnished D and trimming. The sample profile shows roughly 25,000 clones; 79% of them were found once. 11% of the sample comes from the top ten.

To be included, a participant needed at least one PBMC sample from before ART initiation plus at least two post-ART samples. All participants with HIV were treated in the United States of America. Before DNA extraction, cryopreserved samples of about 0.9-11 million PBMC were thawed and washed. At the time of the earliest PBMC sample, participants with HIV were aged between roughly 23 and 60 years. Each participant contributed PBMC samples from 1-4 timepoints before ART initiation and 2-8 timepoints after ART initiation, with a median of 7 samples. Serial HIV viral load, CD4+ T-cell count, ART history and demographic data were obtained for every participant. A Qiagen kit on a QIAcube was used to extract genomic DNA from unsorted PBMC, with samples processed in batches of 12.

The material was unsorted PBMCs, obtained 2.1 years after starting antiretroviral therapy. The chain couples TRBV5-1 to TRBJ2-7; 12 middle bases align to TRBD1. This clonotype was obtained from a man aged 25-45 years with HIV. DNA sequence: TGCGCCAGCTCGATGGGACAGGGGGCTTCTAGCTCCTACGAGCAGTACTTC. The translation is CASSMGQGASSSYEQYF. With the portions outside the CDR3 filled from the reference TRBV5-1 and TRBJ2-7 genes, the complete variable region becomes KAGVTQTPRYLIKTRGQQVTLSCSPISGHRSVSWYQQTPGQGLQFLFEYFSETQRNKGNFPGRFSGRQFSNSRSEMNVSTLELGDSALYLCASSMGQGASSSYEQYFGPGTRLTVT.